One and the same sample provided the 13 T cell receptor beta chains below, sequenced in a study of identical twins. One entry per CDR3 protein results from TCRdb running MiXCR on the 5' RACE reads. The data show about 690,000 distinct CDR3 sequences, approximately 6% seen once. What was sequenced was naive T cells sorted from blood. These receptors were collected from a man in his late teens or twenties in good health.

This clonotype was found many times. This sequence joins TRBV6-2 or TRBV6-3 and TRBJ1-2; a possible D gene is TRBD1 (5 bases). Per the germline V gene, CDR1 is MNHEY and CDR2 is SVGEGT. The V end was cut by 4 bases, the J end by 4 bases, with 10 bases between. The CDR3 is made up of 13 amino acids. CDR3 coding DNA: TGTGCCAGCAGTTCCGGGGGTTTCTATGGCTACACCTTC. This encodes CASSSGGFYGYTF.

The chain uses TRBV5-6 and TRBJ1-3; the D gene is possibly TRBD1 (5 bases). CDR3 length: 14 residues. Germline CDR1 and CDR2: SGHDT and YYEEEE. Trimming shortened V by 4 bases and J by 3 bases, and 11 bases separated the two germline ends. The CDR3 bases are TGTGCCAGCAGCCTCGGGACTCTTGGAAACACCATATATTTT. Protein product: CASSLGTLGNTIYF.

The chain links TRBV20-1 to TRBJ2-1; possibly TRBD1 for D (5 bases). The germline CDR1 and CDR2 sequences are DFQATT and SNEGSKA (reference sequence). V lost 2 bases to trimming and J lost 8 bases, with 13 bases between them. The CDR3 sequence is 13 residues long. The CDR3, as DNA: TGCAGTGCTAGAAAGGGGTCTGTCTATGAGCAGTTCTTC. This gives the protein CSARKGSVYEQFF.

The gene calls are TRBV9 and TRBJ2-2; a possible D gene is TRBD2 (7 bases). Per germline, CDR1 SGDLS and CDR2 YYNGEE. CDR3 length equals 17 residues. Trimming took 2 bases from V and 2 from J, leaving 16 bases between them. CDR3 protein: CASSVVGGAGNTGELFF. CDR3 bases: TGTGCCAGCAGCGTCGTAGGGGGGGCAGGAAACACCGGGGAGCTGTTTTTT.

Here the CDR3 DNA reads TGTGCCAGCAGCCAAGGAGGGTACGATGAGCAGTTCTTC. This encodes CASSQGGYDEQFF. The rearrangement uses TRBV4-2 and TRBJ2-1, with a tentative D call TRBD2 (5 bases). Trimming removed 1 base at V and 8 bases at J, with 9 bases between. Germline lookup yields CDR1 LGHNA and CDR2 YNFKEQ. The CDR3 runs 13 residues.

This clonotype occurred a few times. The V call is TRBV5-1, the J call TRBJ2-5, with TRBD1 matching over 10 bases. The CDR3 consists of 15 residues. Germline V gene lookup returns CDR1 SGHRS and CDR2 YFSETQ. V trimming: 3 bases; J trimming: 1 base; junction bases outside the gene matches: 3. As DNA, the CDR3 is TGCGCCAGCAGCTGGACAGGGGGGACCCAAGAGACCCAGTACTTC. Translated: CASSWTGGTQETQYF.

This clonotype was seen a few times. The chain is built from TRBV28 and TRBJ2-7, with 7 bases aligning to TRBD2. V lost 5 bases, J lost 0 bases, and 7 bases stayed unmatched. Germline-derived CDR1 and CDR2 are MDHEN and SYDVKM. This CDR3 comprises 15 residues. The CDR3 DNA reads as TGTGCCAGCAGTACCTCTGGACTAGTCTCCTACGAGCAGTACTTC. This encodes CASSTSGLVSYEQYF.

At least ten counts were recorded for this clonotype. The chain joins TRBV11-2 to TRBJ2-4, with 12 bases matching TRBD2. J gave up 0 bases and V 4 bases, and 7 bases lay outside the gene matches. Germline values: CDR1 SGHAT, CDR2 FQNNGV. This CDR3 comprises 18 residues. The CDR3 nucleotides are TGTGCCAGCAGCTCCCGACTAGCGGGAGTGGTAGCCAAAAACATTCAGTACTTC. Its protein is CASSSRLAGVVAKNIQYF.

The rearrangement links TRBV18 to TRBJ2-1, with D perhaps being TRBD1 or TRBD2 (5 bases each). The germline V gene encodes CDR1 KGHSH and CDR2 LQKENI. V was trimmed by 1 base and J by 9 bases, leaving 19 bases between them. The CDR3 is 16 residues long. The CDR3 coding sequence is TGTGCCAGCTCACCACGACGCGGGCAGGGTGGAAGTGAGCAGTTCTTC. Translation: CASSPRRGQGGSEQFF.

The CDR3 DNA reads TGCAGTGCTAGGGGGACAGGGGGCAACTATGGCTACACCTTC. It encodes CSARGTGGNYGYTF. V usage is TRBV20-1 and J usage is TRBJ1-2, with TRBD1 identical over 12 bases. CDR3 length equals 14 residues. V trimming: 3 bases; J trimming: 2 bases; junction bases outside the gene matches: 1. Germline V lookup: CDR1 DFQATT, CDR2 SNEGSKA (reference sequence).

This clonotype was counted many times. The DNA of the CDR3 is TGTGCCAGCAGTTTAGCTGCCACCAACAATGAGCAGTTCTTC. Translating gives CASSLAATNNEQFF. This rearrangement joins TRBV6-5 to TRBJ2-1, with D unresolved. There are 14 residues in the CDR3. Germline V CDR1 and CDR2: MNHEY, SVGAGI. Trimming shortened V by 4 bases and J by 5 bases, and 12 bases separated the two germline ends.

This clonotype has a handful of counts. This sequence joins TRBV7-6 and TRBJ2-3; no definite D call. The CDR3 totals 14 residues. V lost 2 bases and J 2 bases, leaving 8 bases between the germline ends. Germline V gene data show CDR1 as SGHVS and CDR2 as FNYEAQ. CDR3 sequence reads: CASSLKTVTDTQYF. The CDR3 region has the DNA TGTGCCAGCAGCTTAAAAACAGTCACAGATACGCAGTATTTT. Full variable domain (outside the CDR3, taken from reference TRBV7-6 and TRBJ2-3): GAGVSQSPRYKVTKRGQDVALRCDPISGHVSLYWYRQALGQGPEFLTYFNYEAQQDKSGLPNDRFSAERPEGSISTLTIQRTEQRDSAMYRCASSLKTVTDTQYFGPGTRLTVL.

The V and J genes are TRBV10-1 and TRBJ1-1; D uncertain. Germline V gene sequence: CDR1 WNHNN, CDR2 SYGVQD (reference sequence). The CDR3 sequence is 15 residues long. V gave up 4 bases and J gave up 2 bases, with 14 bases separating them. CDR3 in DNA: TGCGCCAGCAGTGGCTATGGGCCGGGCAACACTGAAGCTTTCTTT. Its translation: CASSGYGPGNTEAFF.